A single sample gave rise to the 3 T cell receptor beta chains below, sequenced in a study of blood T cell repertoires in COVID-19. The assay was immunoSEQ multiplex PCR, and TCRdb's table has in-frame clones only and misses some. In the table there are some 300,000 clones, more than 85% of which are singletons. The sample was PBMCs or T cells enriched from blood (not recorded which). Every receptor here comes from a woman in her twenties or thirties who had recovered from COVID-19.

This chain links TRBV5-8 with TRBJ2-1; TRBD1 matches 8 bases. CDR1 and CDR2 (germline): SGHTS, YDEGEE. The CDR3 loop spans 15 amino acids. V lost 4 bases to trimming and J lost 4 bases; unmatched junction nucleotides: 7. CDR3 bases: TGTGCCAGCAGCCCGGACAGGGCTACGTACAATGAGCAGTTCTTC. Translation gives CASSPDRATYNEQFF.

The V gene is TRBV6-2 or TRBV6-3, the J gene TRBJ1-2, with D possibly matching TRBD1 (6 bases). The CDR3 has 13 residues. The V end was cut by 2 bases, the J end by 9 bases, with 13 bases between. CDR1 and CDR2 (germline): MNHEY, SVGEGT. The CDR3 bases are TGTGCCAGCAGTTACCTCAGGGGAGACAGCTACACCTTC. It is translated as CASSYLRGDSYTF.

The chain employs TRBV2 and TRBJ2-5; 10 nucleotides agree with TRBD1. CDR3 length: 15 amino acids. V was pared by 6 bases and J by 5 bases, with 9 bases of the junction left unmatched. Per the germline V gene, CDR1 is SNHLY and CDR2 is FYNNEI. CDR3 sequence: CASSAPTGGEETQYF. The CDR3 DNA is TGTGCCAGCAGCGCGCCGACAGGGGGCGAGGAGACCCAGTACTTC.